This TCR beta chain is from a study of B cell selection in AIRE deficiency (dated by TCRdb to the late 2010s). Describing the broader study: Researchers compared the TCRbeta repertoires of sorted blood CD4+ conventional T cells and regulatory T cells from AIRE-deficient patients with the corresponding repertoires from healthy controls. The TCR-sequenced cohort comprised about five AIRE-deficient APECED patients and about five healthy control donors. The paper's findings and limits, for the study overall: Around a third of the Treg TCRbeta sequences shared among healthy donors were found in patient Tconv cells, which suggests that Treg-biased clones were diverted into the Tconv compartment. TCRBV gene usage, CDR3 length and TCR diversity in Tconv and Treg cells from AIRE-deficient patients were found to be similar to those in cells from healthy donors. Shared Treg sequences had shorter CDR3s, reflecting a bias toward rearrangements with few non-templated nucleotide insertions. Of roughly 4,000 shared Treg TCRbeta sequences, approximately 30% were shared only among healthy donors and less than 10% only among patients, suggesting less efficient Treg selection without AIRE. Only TCRbeta chains were sequenced, and 36.6% of the Treg sequences shared among healthy donors were also detected in healthy Tconv cells, possibly owing to differing TCRalpha chains.

Regulatory T cells were sorted as CD4+CD25hiCD127low/negative cells. AIRE-deficient patients had APECED syndrome. A FACSAria flow cytometer was used to sort the Tconv and Treg cells intended for TCRbeta sequencing. Sorted cells were collected in 5-ml round-bottom polystyrene tubes, and dry cell pellets were stored frozen at -80 degrees C prior to sequencing. Worth noting for this clone: No cognate antigen has been identified for it. No much larger clonotype is one base removed from it; base qualities were not supplied.

TCRbeta chain sequencing was performed with the immunoSEQ platform. The authors' pipeline ran thus. Around 5.9x10^4 distinct TCRbeta sequences from patients and 85,000 to 100,000 from healthy donors were obtained from pooled Treg repertoires. Treg TCRbeta sequences shared by two or more individuals were defined as public, and these public Treg TCRbeta sequences were subsequently searched for in Tconv repertoires. To test for differences between groups, Mann-Whitney U tests with Bonferroni-Dunn correction were run in GraphPad Prism 7.03. The clones in this table, taken by TCRdb from immuneACCESS, are in-frame only. Not every clone is retained; where verified, under half of the shortfall comes from an unresolved V gene, and the cause of the rest is unknown. V and J calls and clone size come straight from that table; D and trimming were deduced from the DNA. Within this sample are about 21,000 clones, with over 90% of them counted one time only. The biggest ten clones account for less than 2% of the sample.

The germline ends are 4 bases apart after V is trimmed by 3 bases and J by 4 bases. Reading the germline V gene gives CDR1 ENHRY and CDR2 SYGVKD. Spanning cysteine to phenylalanine, the CDR3 consists of 12 amino acids. Only the CDR3 part of the read is kept: 36 bases, read in frame from the first base. Sequenced: Tregs sorted from PBMCs. The source of this sequence is a human donor with AIRE deficiency. Recombination connected TRBV10-3 to TRBJ1-5; the D gene is not confidently resolved. The CDR3 here reads CAISDYNQPQHF. The nucleotides read TGTGCCATCAGTGACTATAATCAGCCCCAGCATTTT.